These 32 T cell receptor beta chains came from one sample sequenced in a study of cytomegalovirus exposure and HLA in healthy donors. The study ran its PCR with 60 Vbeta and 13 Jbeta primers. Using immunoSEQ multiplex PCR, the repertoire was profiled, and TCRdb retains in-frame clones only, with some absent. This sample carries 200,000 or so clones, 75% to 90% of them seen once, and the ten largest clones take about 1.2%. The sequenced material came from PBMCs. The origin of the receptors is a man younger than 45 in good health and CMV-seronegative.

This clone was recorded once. DNA of the CDR3: TGCGCCAGCAGGCCGGCACCTGGGGCCACAGATACGCAGTATTTT. It translates to CASRPAPGATDTQYF. The genes are TRBV5-1 and TRBJ2-3; a possible D gene is TRBD1 (5 bases). The germline CDR1 and CDR2 sequences are SGHRS and YFSETQ. The CDR3 has 15 residues. Trimming left V 5 bases short and J 2 bases short, with 15 bases between.

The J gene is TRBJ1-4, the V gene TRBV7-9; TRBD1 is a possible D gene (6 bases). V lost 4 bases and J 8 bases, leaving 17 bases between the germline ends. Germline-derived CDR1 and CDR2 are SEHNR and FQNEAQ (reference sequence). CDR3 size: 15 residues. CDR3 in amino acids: CASSSSGGLEEKLFF. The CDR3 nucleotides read TGTGCCAGCAGCTCTAGTGGGGGCTTGGAGGAAAAACTGTTTTTT.

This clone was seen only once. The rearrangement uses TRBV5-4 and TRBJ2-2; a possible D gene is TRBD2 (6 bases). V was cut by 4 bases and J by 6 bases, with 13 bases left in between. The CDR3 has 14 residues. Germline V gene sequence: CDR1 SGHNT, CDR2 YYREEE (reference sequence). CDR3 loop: CASSGGSVPGELFF. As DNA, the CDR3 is TGTGCCAGCAGCGGAGGGTCGGTTCCCGGGGAGCTGTTTTTT.

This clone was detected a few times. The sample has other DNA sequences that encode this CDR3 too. CDR3 loop: CASSSTGYEQYF. The CDR3 bases are TGTGCCAGCAGCTCGACGGGCTACGAGCAGTACTTC. This chain uses TRBV7-9 with TRBJ2-7; the D is unclear. Germline V gene data show CDR1 as SEHNR and CDR2 as FQNEAQ (reference sequence). This CDR3 is built from 12 residues. V was shortened by 4 bases and J by 3 bases, with 7 bases between the two germline ends.

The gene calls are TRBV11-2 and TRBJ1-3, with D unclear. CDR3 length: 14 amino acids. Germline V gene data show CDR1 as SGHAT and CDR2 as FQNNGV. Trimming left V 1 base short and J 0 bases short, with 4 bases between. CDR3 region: CASSLVISGNTIYF. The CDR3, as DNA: TGTGCCAGCAGCTTAGTCATCTCTGGAAACACCATATATTTT.

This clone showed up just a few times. This chain's CDR3 is CASSLGAGASDTQYF. The CDR3 DNA reads TGCGCCAGCAGCTTGGGGGCGGGGGCCTCAGATACGCAGTATTTT. This rearrangement joins TRBV5-1 to TRBJ2-3; weak D call: TRBD2 (7 bases). CDR1 and CDR2 (germline): SGHRS, YFSETQ. The V end was cut by 0 bases, the J end by 4 bases, with 12 bases between. CDR3 length: 15 residues.

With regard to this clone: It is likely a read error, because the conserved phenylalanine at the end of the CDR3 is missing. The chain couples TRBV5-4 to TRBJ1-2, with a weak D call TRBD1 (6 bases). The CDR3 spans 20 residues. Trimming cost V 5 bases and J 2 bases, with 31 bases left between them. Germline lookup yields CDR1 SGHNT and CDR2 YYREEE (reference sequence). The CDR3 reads CASRDIRGPLGEGPNYGYTL. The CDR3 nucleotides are TGTGCCAGCAGGGATATACGGGGGCCGTTAGGGGAGGGCCCCAACTATGGCTACACCCTC.

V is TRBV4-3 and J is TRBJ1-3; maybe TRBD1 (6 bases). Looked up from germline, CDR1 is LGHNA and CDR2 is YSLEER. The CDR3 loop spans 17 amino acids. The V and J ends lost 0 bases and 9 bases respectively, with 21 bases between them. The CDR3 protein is CASSQEPPRQGGVTIYF. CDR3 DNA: TGCGCCAGCAGCCAAGAACCCCCGCGGCAAGGGGGTGTCACCATATATTTT.

The CDR3 reads CASIPGRAFAGELFF. CDR3 DNA: TGTGCCAGCATCCCCGGGAGGGCCTTTGCCGGGGAGCTGTTTTTT. The V call is TRBV28, the J call TRBJ2-2; 8 bases are shared with TRBD2. The CDR3 covers 15 residues. V shed 7 bases and J 6 bases; nucleotides not matched to a gene: 10. Germline V gene lookup returns CDR1 MDHEN and CDR2 SYDVKM.

The CDR3 spells CASSPVGGTSSTDTQYF. The CDR3 DNA is TGCGCCAGCAGCCCTGTTGGCGGGACCTCTAGCACAGATACGCAGTATTTT. V and J are TRBV5-1 and TRBJ2-3; the D gene is possibly TRBD2 (6 bases). Germline V gives CDR1 SGHRS, CDR2 YFSETQ. This CDR3 is built from 17 residues. Between the trimmed V and J ends, which lost 4 bases and 0 bases, there was a span of 18 bases. Filled out from reference TRBV5-1 and TRBJ2-3, the complete variable domain reads KAGVTQTPRYLIKTRGQQVTLSCSPISGHRSVSWYQQTPGQGLQFLFEYFSETQRNKGNFPGRFSGRQFSNSRSEMNVSTLELGDSALYLCASSPVGGTSSTDTQYFGPGTRLTVL.

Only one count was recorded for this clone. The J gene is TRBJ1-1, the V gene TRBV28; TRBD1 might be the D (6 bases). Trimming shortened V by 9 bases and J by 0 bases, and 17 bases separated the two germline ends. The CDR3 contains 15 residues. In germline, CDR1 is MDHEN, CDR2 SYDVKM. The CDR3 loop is CASRAGQLLNTEAFF. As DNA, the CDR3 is TGTGCCAGTAGAGCCGGACAGCTCCTGAACACTGAAGCTTTCTTT.

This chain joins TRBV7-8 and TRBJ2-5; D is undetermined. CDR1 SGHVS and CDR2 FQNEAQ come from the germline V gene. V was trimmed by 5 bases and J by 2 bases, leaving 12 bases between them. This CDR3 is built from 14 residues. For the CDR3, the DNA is TGTGCCAGCAGCGCCAGGCCGCTACAAGAGACCCAGTACTTC. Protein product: CASSARPLQETQYF.

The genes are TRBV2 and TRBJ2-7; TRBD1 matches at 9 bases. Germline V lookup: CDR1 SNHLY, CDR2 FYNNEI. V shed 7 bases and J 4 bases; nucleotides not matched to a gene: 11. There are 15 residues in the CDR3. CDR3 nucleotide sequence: TGTGCCAGCAAGGCTGCAGGGACAGGGAGGTACGAGCAGTACTTC. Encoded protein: CASKAAGTGRYEQYF.

The CDR3 protein is CASSPRVAEPNSYNEQFF. For the CDR3, the DNA is TGTGCCAGCAGCCCTAGGGTAGCGGAGCCGAACTCCTACAATGAGCAGTTCTTC. V usage is TRBV11-2 and J usage is TRBJ2-1; D is perhaps TRBD2 (6 bases). Trimming pared 5 bases from V and 0 bases from J, leaving 20 bases between. CDR3 length equals 18 residues. Germline loops: CDR1 SGHAT, CDR2 FQNNGV.

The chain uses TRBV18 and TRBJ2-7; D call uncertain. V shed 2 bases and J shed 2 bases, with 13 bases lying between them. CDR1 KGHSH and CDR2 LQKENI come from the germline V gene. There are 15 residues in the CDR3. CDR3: CASSPGQDPTYEQYF. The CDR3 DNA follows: TGTGCCAGCTCACCAGGGCAGGATCCTACCTACGAGCAGTACTTC.

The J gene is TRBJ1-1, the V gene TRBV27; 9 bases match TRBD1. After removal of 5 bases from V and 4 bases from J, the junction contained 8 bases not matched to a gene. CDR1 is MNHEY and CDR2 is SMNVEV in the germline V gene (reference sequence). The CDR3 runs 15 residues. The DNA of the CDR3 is TGTGCCAGCAGTATCGCCCTGACAGGGGGCACTGAAGCTTTCTTT. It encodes CASSIALTGGTEAFF.

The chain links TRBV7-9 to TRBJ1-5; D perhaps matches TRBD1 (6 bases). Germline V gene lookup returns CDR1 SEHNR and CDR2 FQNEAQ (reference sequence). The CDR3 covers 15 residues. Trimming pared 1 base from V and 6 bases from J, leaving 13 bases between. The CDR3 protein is CASSLDGGPAQPQHF. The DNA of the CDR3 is TGTGCCAGCAGCTTAGATGGGGGCCCGGCTCAGCCCCAGCATTTT. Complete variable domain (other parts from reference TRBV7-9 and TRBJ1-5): DTGVSQNPRHKITKRGQNVTFRCDPISEHNRLYWYRQTLGQGPEFLTYFQNEAQLEKSRLLSDRFSAERPKGSFSTLEIQRTEQGDSAMYLCASSLDGGPAQPQHFGDGTRLSIL.

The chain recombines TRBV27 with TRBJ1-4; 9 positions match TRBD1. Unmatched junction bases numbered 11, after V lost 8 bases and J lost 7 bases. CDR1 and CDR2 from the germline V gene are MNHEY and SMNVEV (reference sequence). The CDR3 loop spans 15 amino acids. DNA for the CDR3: TGTGCCAGCTCCCTTTTCGGGACAGGGCGTGAAAAACTGTTTTTT. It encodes CASSLFGTGREKLFF.

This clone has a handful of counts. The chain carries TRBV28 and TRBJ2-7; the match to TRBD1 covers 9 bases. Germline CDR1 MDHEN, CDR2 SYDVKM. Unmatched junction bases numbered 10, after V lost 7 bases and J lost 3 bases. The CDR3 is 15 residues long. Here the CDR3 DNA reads TGTGCCAGCAAAGGGTCGGGACAGGGTGGCTACGAGCAGTACTTC. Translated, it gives CASKGSGQGGYEQYF.

The CDR3 region has the DNA TGTGCCAGCAGCCGACAGGGGGCGAATCAGCCCCAGCATTTT. Residues: CASSRQGANQPQHF. This chain uses TRBV6-5 with TRBJ1-5; 10 bases fit TRBD1. CDR3 length: 14 residues. V lost 6 bases to trimming and J lost 4 bases; unmatched junction nucleotides: 3. CDR1 is MNHEY and CDR2 is SVGAGI in the germline V gene.

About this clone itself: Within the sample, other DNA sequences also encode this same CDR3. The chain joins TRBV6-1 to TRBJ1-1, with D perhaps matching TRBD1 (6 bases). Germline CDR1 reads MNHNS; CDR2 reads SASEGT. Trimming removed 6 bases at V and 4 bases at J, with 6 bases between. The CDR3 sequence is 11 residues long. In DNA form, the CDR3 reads TGTGCCAGCAGCAGGGGCACTGAAGCTTTCTTT. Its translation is CASSRGTEAFF.

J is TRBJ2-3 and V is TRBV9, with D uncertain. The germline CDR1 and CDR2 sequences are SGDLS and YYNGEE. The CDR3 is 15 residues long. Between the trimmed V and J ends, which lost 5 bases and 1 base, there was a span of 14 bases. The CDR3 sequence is CASSRRHIRTDTQYF. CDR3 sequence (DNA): TGTGCCAGCAGTCGACGACACATCCGCACAGATACGCAGTATTTT.

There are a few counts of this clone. The DNA for the CDR3 is TGTGCCAGTAGCCGTATCTCGAACACCGGGGAGCTGTTTTTT. This gives the protein CASSRISNTGELFF. The V gene is TRBV19, the J gene TRBJ2-2; D ambiguous. This CDR3 is built from 14 residues. Germline loops: CDR1 LNHDA, CDR2 SQIVND (reference sequence). Trimming removed 6 bases at V and 0 bases at J, with 8 bases between.

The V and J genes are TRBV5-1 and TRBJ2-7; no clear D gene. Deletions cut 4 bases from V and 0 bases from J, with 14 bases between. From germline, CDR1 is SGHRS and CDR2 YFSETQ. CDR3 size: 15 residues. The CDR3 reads CASSPVSRLSYEQYF. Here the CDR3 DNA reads TGCGCCAGCAGCCCCGTAAGCCGACTCTCCTACGAGCAGTACTTC.

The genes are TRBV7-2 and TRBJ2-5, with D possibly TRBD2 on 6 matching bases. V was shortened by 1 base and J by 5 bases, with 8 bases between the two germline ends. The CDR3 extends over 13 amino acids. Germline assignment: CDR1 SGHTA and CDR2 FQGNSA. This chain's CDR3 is CASSLGAGETQYF. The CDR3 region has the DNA TGTGCCAGCAGCTTAGGGGCGGGGGAGACCCAGTACTTC.

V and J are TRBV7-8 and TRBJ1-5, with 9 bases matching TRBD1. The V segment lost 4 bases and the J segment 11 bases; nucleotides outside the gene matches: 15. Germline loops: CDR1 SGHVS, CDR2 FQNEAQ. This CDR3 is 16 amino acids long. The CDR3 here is CASSSTGGPLITAQHF. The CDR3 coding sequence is TGTGCCAGCAGCTCAACAGGGGGCCCCTTAATCACGGCCCAGCATTTT.

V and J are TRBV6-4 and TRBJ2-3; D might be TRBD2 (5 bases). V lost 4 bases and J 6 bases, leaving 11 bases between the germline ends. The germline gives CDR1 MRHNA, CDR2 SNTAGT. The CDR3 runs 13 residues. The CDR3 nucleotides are TGTGCCAGCAGTGGCCGACTACAGGATACGCAGTATTTT. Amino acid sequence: CASSGRLQDTQYF.

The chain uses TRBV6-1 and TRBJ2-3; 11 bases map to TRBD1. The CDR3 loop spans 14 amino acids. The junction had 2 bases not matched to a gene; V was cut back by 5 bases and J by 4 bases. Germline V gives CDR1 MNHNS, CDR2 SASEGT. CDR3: CASSPGQGADTQYF. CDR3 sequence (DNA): TGTGCCAGCAGTCCGGGACAGGGGGCAGATACGCAGTATTTT.

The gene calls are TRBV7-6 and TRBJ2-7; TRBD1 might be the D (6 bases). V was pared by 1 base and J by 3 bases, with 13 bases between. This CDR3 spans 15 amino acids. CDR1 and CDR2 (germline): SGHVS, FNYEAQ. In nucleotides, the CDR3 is TGTGCCAGCAGCTTAGGGGGCAGGGGATTCTACGAGCAGTACTTC. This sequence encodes CASSLGGRGFYEQYF.

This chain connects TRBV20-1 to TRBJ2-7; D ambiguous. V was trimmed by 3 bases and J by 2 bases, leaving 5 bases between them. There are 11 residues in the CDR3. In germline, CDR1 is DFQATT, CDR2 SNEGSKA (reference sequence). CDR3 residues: CSARKPYEQYF. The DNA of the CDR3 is TGCAGTGCTAGGAAGCCCTACGAGCAGTACTTC.

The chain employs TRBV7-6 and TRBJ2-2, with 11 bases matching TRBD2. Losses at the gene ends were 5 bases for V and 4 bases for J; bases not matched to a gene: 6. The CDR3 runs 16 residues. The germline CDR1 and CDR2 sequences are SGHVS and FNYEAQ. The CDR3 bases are TGTGCCAGCAGCCGAACTAGCGGGAGAGCCACCGGGGAGCTGTTTTTT. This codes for CASSRTSGRATGELFF.

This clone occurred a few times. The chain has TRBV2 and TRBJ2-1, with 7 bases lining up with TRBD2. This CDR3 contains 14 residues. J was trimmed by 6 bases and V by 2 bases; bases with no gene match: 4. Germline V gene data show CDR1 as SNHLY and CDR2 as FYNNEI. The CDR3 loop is CASSEFWGGNEQFF. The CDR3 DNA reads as TGTGCCAGCAGTGAATTTTGGGGGGGCAATGAGCAGTTCTTC. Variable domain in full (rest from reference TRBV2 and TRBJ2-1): EPEVTQTPSHQVTQMGQEVILRCVPISNHLYFYWYRQILGQKVEFLVSFYNNEISEKSEIFDDQFSVERPDGSNFTLKIRSTKLEDSAMYFCASSEFWGGNEQFFGPGTRLTVL.